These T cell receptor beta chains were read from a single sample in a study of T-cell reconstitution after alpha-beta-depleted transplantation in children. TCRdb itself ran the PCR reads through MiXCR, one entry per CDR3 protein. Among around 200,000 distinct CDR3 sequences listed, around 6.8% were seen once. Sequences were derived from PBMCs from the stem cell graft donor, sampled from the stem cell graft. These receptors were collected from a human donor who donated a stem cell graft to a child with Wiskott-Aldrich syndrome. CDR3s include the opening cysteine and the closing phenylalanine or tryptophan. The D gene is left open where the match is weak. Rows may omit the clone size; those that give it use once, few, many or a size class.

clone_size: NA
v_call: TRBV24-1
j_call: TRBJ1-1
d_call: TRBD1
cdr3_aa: CATSLRDREFFF
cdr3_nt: TGTGCCACCAGTCTCCGGGACAGGGAATTCTTCTTT

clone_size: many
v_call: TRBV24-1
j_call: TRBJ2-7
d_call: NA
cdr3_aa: CATSELDKPYEQYF
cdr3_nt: TGTGCCACCAGTGAGTTGGACAAGCCCTACGAGCAGTACTTC

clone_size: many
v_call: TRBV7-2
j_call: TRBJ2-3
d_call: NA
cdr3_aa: CASSPAGIAPDTQYF
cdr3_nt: TGTGCCAGCAGCCCAGCCGGGATAGCGCCAGATACGCAGTATTTT

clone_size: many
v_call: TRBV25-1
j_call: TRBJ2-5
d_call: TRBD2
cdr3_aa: CASKGSGIQETQYF
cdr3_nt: TGTGCCAGCAAAGGTAGCGGGATCCAAGAGACCCAGTACTTC

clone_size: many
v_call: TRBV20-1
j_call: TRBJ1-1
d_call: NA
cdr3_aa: CSARDQPSAGKAFF
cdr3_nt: TGCAGTGCTAGAGATCAACCTTCCGCGGGGAAAGCTTTCTTT

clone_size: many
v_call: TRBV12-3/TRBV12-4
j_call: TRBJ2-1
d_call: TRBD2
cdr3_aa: CASSSGASGSRNEQFF
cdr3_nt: TGTGCCAGCAGTTCTGGGGCTAGCGGGAGTAGGAATGAGCAGTTCTTC

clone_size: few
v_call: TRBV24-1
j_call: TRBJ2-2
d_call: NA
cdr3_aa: CATGRITGELFF
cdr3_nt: TGTGCCACCGGTCGGATCACCGGGGAGCTGTTTTTT

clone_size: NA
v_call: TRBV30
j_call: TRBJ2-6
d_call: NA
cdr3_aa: CAWGDSSGANVLTF
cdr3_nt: TGTGCCTGGGGGGACTCTTCTGGGGCCAACGTCCTGACTTTC

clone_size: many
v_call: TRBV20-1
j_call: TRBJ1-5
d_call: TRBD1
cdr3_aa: CSVSDRGQPQHF
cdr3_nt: TGCAGTGTCAGCGACAGGGGTCAGCCCCAGCATTTT

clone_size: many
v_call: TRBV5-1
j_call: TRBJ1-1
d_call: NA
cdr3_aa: CASSITGPMNTEAFF
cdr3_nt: TGCGCCAGCAGTATTACAGGACCTATGAACACTGAAGCTTTCTTT

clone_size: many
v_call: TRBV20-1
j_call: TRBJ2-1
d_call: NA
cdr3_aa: CSARTRGQGGTYNEQFF
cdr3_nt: TGCAGTGCTAGGACCCGGGGCCAAGGGGGAACCTACAATGAGCAGTTCTTC

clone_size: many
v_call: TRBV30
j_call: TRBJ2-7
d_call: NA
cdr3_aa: CAWSEGAPKDEQYF
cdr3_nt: TGTGCCTGGAGTGAGGGAGCCCCCAAGGACGAGCAGTACTTC

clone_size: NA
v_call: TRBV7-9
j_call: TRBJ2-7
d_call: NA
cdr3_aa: CASSLVSGSPYEQYF
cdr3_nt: TGTGCCAGCAGCTTAGTTTCCGGCAGTCCCTACGAGCAGTACTTC

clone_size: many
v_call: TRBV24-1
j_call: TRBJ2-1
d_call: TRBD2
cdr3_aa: CATSDPGLAGPSYNEQFF
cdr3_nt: TGTGCCACCAGTGACCCTGGACTAGCGGGCCCTTCCTACAATGAGCAGTTCTTC

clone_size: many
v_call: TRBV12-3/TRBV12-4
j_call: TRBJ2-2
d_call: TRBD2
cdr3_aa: CASSLGGRYGGELFF
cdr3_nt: TGTGCCAGCAGTTTAGGCGGGAGGTACGGCGGGGAGCTGTTTTTT

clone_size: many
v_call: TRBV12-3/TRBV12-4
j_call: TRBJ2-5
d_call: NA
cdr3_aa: CASRRQSQETQYF
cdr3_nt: TGTGCCAGCAGAAGACAGAGCCAAGAGACCCAGTACTTC

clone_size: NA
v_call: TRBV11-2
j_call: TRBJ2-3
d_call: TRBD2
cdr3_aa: CASSFRTSGGPRDTQYF
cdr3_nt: TGTGCCAGCAGCTTCCGGACTAGCGGGGGGCCCCGGGATACGCAGTATTTT

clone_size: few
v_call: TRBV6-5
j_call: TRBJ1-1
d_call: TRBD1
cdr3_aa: CASSYATGRDTEAFF
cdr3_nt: TGTGCCAGCAGTTATGCGACAGGGCGAGACACTGAAGCTTTCTTT

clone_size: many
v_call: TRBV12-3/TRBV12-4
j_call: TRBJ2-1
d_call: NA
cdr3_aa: CASSFSTSDEQFF
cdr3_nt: TGTGCCAGCAGTTTTAGTACGTCGGATGAGCAGTTCTTC

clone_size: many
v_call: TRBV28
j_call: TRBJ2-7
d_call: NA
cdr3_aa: CASTGTATLTYF
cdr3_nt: TGTGCCAGTACAGGGACGGCGACATTAACGTACTTC

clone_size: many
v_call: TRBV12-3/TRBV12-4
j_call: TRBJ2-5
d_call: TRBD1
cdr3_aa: CASTIRGQLETQYF
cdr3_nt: TGTGCCAGCACCATTCGGGGACAGCTAGAGACCCAGTACTTC

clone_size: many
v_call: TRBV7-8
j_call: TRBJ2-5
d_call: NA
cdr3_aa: CASSPGTKETQYF
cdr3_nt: TGTGCCAGCAGCCCCGGGACCAAAGAGACCCAGTACTTC

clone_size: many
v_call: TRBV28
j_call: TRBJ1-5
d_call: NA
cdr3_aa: CASSLYAVLNQPQHF
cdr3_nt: TGTGCCAGCAGTTTATATGCGGTGCTCAATCAGCCCCAGCATTTT

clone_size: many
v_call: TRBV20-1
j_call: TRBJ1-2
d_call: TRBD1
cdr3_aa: CSAITGAYGYTF
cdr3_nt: TGCAGTGCTATTACAGGGGCCTATGGCTACACCTTC

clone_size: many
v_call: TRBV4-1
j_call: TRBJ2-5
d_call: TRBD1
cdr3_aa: CASSQGYGDRGQETQYF
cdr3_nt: TGCGCCAGCAGCCAAGGATATGGAGACAGGGGGCAGGAGACCCAGTACTTC

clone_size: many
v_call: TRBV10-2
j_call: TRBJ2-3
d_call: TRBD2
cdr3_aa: CASRAGETPDTQYF
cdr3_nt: TGCGCCAGCAGAGCGGGAGAGACACCAGATACGCAGTATTTT

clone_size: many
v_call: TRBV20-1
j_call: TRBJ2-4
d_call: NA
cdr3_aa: CSAPSPGLSKNIQYF
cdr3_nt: TGCAGTGCTCCTTCTCCAGGCTTATCCAAAAACATTCAGTACTTC

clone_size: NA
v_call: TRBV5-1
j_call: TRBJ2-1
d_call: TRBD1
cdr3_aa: CASSSTDRGGEQFF
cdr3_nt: TGCGCCAGCAGCTCGACGGACAGGGGGGGTGAGCAGTTCTTC

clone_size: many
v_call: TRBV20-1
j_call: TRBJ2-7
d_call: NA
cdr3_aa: CSAFSGGSSYEQYF
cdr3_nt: TGCAGTGCTTTTAGCGGAGGGAGCTCCTACGAGCAGTACTTC

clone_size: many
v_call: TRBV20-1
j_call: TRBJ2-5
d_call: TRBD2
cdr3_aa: CSAPPPTSGIQETQYF
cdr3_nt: TGCAGTGCGCCGCCCCCGACTAGCGGGATTCAAGAGACCCAGTACTTC

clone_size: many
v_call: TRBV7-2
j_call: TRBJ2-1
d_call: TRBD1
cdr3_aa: CASSLGPGGPVNEQFF
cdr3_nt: TGTGCCAGCAGCTTAGGTCCAGGGGGCCCGGTCAATGAGCAGTTCTTC

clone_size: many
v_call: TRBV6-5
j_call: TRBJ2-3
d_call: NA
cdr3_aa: CASSSRGSTDTQYF
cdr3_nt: TGTGCCAGCAGTTCGCGGGGAAGCACAGATACGCAGTATTTT

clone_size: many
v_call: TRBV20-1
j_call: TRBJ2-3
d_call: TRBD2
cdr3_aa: CSASMRLAGEDTQYF
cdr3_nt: TGCAGTGCTAGTATGAGACTAGCGGGGGAGGATACGCAGTATTTT

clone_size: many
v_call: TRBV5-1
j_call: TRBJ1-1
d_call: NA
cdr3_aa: CASSRTATNTEAFF
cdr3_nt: TGCGCCAGCAGCAGGACAGCGACGAACACTGAAGCTTTCTTT

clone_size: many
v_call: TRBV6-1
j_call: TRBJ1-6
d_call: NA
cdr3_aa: CASSDDTLYNSPLHF
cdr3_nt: TGTGCCAGCAGTGACGACACCCTCTATAATTCACCCCTCCACTTT